This T cell receptor (beta chain) was observed in a study of regulatory T cells in long-lasting Graves disease. Study-level findings and limits: Thyroid tissue was not sampled; only peripheral blood was.

Many counts were recorded for this clonotype. Its antigen is undetermined. In germline, CDR1 is LNHDA, CDR2 SQIVND (reference sequence). This CDR3 contains 14 residues. V lost 6 bases and J lost 4, with 15 bases in between. CDR3 regions were amplified by Arm-PCR using iRepertoire HTBI primers to build TCR beta libraries. TCRdb ran MiXCR on the multiplex PCR reads and lists one entry per CDR3 protein. The sample lists a few hundred thousand distinct CDR3 sequences; roughly a fifth were seen once. Time point here: newly diagnosed GD, antithyroid drugs for less than 3 months. Scientists built the TCR library using RNA that was extracted from PBMCs. A further study also used this sample, focusing on T cells in Graves' hyperthyroidism and ophthalmopathy.

This specimen was peripheral blood mononuclear cells (PBMCs), taken at new diagnosis, from a patient treated with antithyroid drugs. This receptor was taken from a woman younger than 45 with Graves disease. J is TRBJ1-2 and V is TRBV19; TRBD1 is a possible D gene (6 bases). The CDR3 DNA reads TGTGCCAGTAGCCTGGGGGGGCGCGGCTATGGCTACACCTTC. This encodes CASSLGGRGYGYTF.